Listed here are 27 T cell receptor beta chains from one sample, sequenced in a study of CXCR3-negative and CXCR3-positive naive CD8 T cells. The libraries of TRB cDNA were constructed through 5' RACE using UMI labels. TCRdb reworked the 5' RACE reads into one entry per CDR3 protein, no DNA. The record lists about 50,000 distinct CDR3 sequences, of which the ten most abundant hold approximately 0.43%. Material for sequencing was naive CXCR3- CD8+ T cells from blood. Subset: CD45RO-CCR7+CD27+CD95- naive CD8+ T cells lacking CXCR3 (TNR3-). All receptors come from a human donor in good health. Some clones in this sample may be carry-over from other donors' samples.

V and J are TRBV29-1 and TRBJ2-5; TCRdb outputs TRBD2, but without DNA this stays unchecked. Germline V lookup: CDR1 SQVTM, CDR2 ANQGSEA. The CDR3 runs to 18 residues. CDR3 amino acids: CSVAGGTSGAHPQETQYF.

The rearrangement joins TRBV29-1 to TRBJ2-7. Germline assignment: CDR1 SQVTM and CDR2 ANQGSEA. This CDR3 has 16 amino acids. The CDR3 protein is CSVEVSSQVNSYEQYF.

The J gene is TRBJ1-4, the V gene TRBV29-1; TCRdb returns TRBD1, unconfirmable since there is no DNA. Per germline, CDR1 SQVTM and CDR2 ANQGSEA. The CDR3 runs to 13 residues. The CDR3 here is CSVTARESEKLFF.

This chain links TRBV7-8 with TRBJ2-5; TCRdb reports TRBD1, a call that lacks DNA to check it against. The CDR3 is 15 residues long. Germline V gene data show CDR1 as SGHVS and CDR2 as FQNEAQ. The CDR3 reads CASSTRQGWQETQYF.

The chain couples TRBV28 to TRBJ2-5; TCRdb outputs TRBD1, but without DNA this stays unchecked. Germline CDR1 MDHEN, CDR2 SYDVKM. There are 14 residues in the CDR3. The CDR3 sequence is CASSPDEGLETQYF.

The CDR3: CASSSGRISGNTIYF. This sequence joins TRBV7-2 and TRBJ1-3; the TRBD1 assignment by TCRdb is unverifiable without DNA. CDR1 SGHTA and CDR2 FQGNSA come from the germline V gene. CDR3 length: 15 residues.

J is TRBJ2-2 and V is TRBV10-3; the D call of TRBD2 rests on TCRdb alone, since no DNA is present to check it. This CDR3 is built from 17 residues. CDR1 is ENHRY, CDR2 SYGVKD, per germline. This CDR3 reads CAMKETSGGLYTGELFF.

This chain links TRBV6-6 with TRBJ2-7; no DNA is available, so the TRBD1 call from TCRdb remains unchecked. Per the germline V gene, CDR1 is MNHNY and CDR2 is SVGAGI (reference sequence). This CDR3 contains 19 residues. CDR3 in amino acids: CASSYSHTVATGGGYEQYF.

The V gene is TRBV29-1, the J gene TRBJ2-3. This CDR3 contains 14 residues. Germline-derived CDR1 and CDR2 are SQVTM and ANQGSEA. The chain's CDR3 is CSVAATWDTDTQYF.

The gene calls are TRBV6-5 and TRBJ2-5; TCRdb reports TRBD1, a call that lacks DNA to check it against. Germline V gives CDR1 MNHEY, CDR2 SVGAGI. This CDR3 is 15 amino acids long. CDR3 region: CASSYLGGLGETQYF.

CDR3 protein: CASSQDFQGMNTEAFF. The rearrangement uses TRBV4-3 and TRBJ1-1; with no DNA, the TCRdb D assignment of TRBD1 cannot be verified. There are 16 residues in the CDR3. Germline CDR1 LGHNA, CDR2 YSLEER.

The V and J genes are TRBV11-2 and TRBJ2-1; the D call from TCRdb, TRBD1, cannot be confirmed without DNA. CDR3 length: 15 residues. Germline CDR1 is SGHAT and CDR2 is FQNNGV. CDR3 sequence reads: CASRRGGSGYNEQFF.

CDR3 loop: CASSLVVLTEFSGNTIYF. V gene TRBV7-2 combines with J gene TRBJ1-3. Germline lookup yields CDR1 SGHTA and CDR2 FQGNSA. This CDR3 comprises 18 residues.

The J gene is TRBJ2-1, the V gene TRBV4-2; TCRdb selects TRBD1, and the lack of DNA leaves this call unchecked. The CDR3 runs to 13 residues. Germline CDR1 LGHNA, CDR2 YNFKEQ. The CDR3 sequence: CASSQRGGDEQFF.

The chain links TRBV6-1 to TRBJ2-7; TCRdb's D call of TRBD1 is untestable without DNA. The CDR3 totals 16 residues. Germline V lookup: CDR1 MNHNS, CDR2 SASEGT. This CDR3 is CASRPDSREVSYEQYF.

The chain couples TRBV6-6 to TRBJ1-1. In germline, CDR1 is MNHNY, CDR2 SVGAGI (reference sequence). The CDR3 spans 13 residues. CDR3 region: CASSSRMNTEAFF.

The CDR3 region is CASSLEAGGWDEQFF. This sequence joins TRBV12-3 or TRBV12-4 and TRBJ2-1; no DNA is available, so the TRBD1 call from TCRdb remains unchecked. The CDR3 has 15 residues.

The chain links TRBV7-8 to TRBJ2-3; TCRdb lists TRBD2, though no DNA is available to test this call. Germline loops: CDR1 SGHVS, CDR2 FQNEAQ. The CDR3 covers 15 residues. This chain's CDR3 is CASSPASGGGDTQYF.

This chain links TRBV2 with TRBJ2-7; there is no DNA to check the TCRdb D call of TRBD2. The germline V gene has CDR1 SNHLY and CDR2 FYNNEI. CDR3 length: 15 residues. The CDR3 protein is CASTRGLTDRYEQYF. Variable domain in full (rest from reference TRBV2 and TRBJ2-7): EPEVTQTPSHQVTQMGQEVILRCVPISNHLYFYWYRQILGQKVEFLVSFYNNEISEKSEIFDDQFSVERPDGSNFTLKIRSTKLEDSAMYFCASTRGLTDRYEQYFGPGTRLTVT.

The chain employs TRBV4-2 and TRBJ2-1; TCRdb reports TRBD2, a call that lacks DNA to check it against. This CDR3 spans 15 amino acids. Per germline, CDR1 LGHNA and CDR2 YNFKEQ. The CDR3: CASRIAGGPGNEQFF.

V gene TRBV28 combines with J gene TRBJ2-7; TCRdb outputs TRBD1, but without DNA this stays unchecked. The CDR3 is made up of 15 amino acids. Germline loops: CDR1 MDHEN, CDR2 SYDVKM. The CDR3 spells CASSFRDGKVGEQYF.

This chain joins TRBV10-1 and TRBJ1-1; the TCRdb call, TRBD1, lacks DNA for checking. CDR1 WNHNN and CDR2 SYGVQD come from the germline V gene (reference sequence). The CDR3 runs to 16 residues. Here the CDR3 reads CASSPRQEKMNTEAFF.

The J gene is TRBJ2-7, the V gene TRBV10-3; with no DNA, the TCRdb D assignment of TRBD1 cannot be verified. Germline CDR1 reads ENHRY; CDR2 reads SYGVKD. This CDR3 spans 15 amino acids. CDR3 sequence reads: CAISAGGPRSYEQYF.

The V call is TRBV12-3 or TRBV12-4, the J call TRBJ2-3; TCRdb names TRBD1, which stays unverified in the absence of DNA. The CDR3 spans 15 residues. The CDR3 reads CASSDPGQSTDTQYF.

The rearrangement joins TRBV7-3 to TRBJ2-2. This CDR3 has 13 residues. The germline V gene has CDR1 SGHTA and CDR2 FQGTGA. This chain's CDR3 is CASSLIGTGELFF.

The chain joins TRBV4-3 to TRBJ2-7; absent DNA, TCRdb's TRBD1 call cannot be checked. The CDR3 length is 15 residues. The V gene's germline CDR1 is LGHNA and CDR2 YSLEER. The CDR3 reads CASSPTGRGIYEQYF.

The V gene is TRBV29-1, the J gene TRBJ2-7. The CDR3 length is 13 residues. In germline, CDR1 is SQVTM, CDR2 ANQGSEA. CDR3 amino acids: CSVLGRGSYEQYF.